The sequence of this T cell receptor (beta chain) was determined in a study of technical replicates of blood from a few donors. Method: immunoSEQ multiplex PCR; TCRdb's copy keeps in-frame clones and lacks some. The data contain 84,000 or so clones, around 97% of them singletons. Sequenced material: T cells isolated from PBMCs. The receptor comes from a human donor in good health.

Here the CDR3 DNA reads TGTGCCAGTAGACCCCTGGGGGGATTTGGCAATCAGCCCCAGCATTTT. This encodes CASRPLGGFGNQPQHF. V is TRBV19 and J is TRBJ1-5; a possible D gene is TRBD1 (5 bases). CDR3 size: 16 residues. V lost 6 bases to trimming and J lost 2 bases, with 17 bases between them. Germline V gene sequence: CDR1 LNHDA, CDR2 SQIVND (reference sequence).